The 11 T cell receptor beta chains below were found in one sample sequenced in a study of identical twins. TCRdb used MiXCR to reprocess the 5' RACE reads, holding one entry per CDR3 protein. This sample has 690,000 or so distinct CDR3 sequences, with over 8.5% found just once. The sample was also linked to a second study, of yellow fever vaccine responses in identical twins.

Sequencing was performed on PBMCs. The receptor source for this set is a woman under 30 in good health.

This clonotype was counted ten times or more. The gene calls are TRBV6-5 and TRBJ2-5; 12 bases fit TRBD2. The CDR3 is 16 amino acids. Germline V gene data show CDR1 as MNHEY and CDR2 as SVGAGI. With 2 bases clipped from V and 6 bases from J, the junction kept 7 bases outside the gene matches. The CDR3 loop is CASSYPTSGGVKTQYF. CDR3 nucleotides: TGTGCCAGCAGTTACCCGACTAGCGGGGGCGTGAAGACCCAGTACTTC.

This clonotype was seen ten or more times. The V call is TRBV12-3 or TRBV12-4, the J call TRBJ2-7; 11 bases align to TRBD2. V lost 7 bases and J lost 3; bases outside the gene matches: 11. The CDR3 has 16 amino acids. DNA of the CDR3: TGTGCCAGCACCGGGACTAGCGGTGAAAATCTCTACGAGCAGTACTTC. Translated: CASTGTSGENLYEQYF.

The genes are TRBV11-2 and TRBJ2-2; D is possibly TRBD1 (6 bases). The CDR3 totals 16 residues. Germline-derived CDR1 and CDR2 are SGHAT and FQNNGV. Trimming took 3 bases from V and 2 from J, leaving 13 bases between them. This chain's CDR3 is CASSLKGHSNTGELFF. The CDR3 DNA reads TGTGCCAGCAGCTTGAAGGGACACTCCAACACCGGGGAGCTGTTTTTT.

This clonotype was seen a handful of times. The chain has TRBV4-2 and TRBJ2-1; perhaps TRBD1 as D (5 bases). The germline CDR1 and CDR2 sequences are LGHNA and YNFKEQ. The CDR3 runs to 15 residues. The V gene lost 2 bases and the J gene lost 2 bases, with 10 bases spanning the gap. The CDR3 DNA reads as TGTGCCAGCAGCCAAAGGCAGGGTGCCTACAATGAGCAGTTCTTC. As protein: CASSQRQGAYNEQFF.

The chain is built from TRBV9 and TRBJ2-2; D perhaps matches TRBD2 (5 bases). The CDR3 has 17 amino acids. Between the trimmed V and J ends, which lost 4 bases and 2 bases, there was a span of 18 bases. Per the germline V gene, CDR1 is SGDLS and CDR2 is YYNGEE. In DNA form, the CDR3 reads TGTGCCAGCAGCACCCTTCGGAGGCCCTTAAACACCGGGGAGCTGTTTTTT. It translates to CASSTLRRPLNTGELFF.

In its sample, this clonotype was seen a few times. V usage is TRBV6-5 and J usage is TRBJ1-1; D is unresolved. Trimming took off 0 bases at V and 5 bases at J, with 13 bases between the two ends. Germline-derived CDR1 and CDR2 are MNHEY and SVGAGI. The CDR3 sequence is 15 residues long. The DNA for the CDR3 is TGTGCCAGCAGTTACTCTTGGGAAGGGAGGACTGAAGCTTTCTTT. Amino acids: CASSYSWEGRTEAFF.

This chain links TRBV10-2 with TRBJ2-1; D is perhaps TRBD2 (6 bases). The germline V gene has CDR1 WSHSY and CDR2 SAAADI. CDR3 length: 16 amino acids. With 2 bases removed from V and 4 bases from J, the gap between germline ends came to 15 bases. The CDR3 loop is CASSEGGRRTYNEQFF. The CDR3 DNA is TGCGCCAGCAGTGAGGGGGGGAGACGGACTTACAATGAGCAGTTCTTC.

The chain recombines TRBV5-1 with TRBJ2-7; D gene uncertain. V lost 0 bases and J 0 bases, leaving 13 bases between the germline ends. In germline, CDR1 is SGHRS, CDR2 YFSETQ. The CDR3 has 16 residues. CDR3 region: CASSLAMSLSSYEQYF. CDR3 bases: TGCGCCAGCAGCTTGGCCATGAGCCTTAGCTCCTACGAGCAGTACTTC.

Concerning this clonotype: Germline is not matched at one junction end, which may reflect a read error. The CDR3 coding sequence is TGCTGTGCTAGCAGGGGTGGGCAACCCTCCTACGAGCAGTACTTC. As protein: CCASRGGQPSYEQYF. This sequence joins TRBV20-1 and TRBJ2-7, with D perhaps matching TRBD1 (6 bases). Germline lookup yields CDR1 DFQATT and CDR2 SNEGSKA (reference sequence). The CDR3 consists of 15 residues.

This clonotype was seen only a few times. The V gene is TRBV12-3 or TRBV12-4, the J gene TRBJ2-2, with a tentative D call TRBD2 (5 bases). Trimming shortened V by 7 bases and J by 6 bases, and 18 bases separated the two germline ends. This CDR3 comprises 15 residues. The CDR3 sequence is CASTPSGSIAGELFF. CDR3 nucleotide sequence: TGTGCCAGCACCCCATCGGGGTCTATTGCCGGGGAGCTGTTTTTT.

There are a few counts of this clonotype. The J gene is TRBJ1-2, the V gene TRBV7-2; unclear D gene. The CDR3 sequence is 14 residues long. The V end lost 5 bases, the J end lost 3 bases, and 13 bases lay between the germline ends. Germline values: CDR1 SGHTA, CDR2 FQGNSA. This CDR3 is CASSPPTVDYGYTF. The CDR3, as DNA: TGTGCCAGCAGCCCACCCACAGTAGACTATGGCTACACCTTC.